This TCR beta chain was sequenced for a study of shared clonotypes between healthy human individuals. Across several immunoSEQ plates, the genomic DNA of each subset was split evenly. Sequenced by immunoSEQ multiplex PCR; TCRdb stores in-frame clones only, minus some. The table includes 1,400,000 or so clones, approximately 98.5% detected once. V lost 0 bases to trimming and J lost 1 base, with 7 bases between them. The CDR3 sequence is 14 residues long. Germline CDR1 reads SGHTA; CDR2 reads FQGNSA. Points on this clone: The same CDR3 also results from other DNA sequences found in this sample.

Every contributor of samples was a Caucasian grown-up residing in Nashville, Tennessee. Sequencing was performed on naive CD4+ T cells sorted from blood. Subset: CD45RA+ positively selected. This clonotype was sampled from a man between 25 and 39 years old in good health. The rearrangement links TRBV7-2 to TRBJ2-7; D not resolved. The CDR3 here is CASSLAGGSYEQYF. In DNA form, the CDR3 reads TGTGCCAGCAGCTTAGCGGGTGGATCCTACGAGCAGTACTTC. The complete variable domain, with remaining parts taken from reference TRBV7-2 and TRBJ2-7, reads GAGVSQSPSNKVTEKGKDVELRCDPISGHTALYWYRQSLGQGLEFLIYFQGNSAPDKSGLPSDRFSAERTGGSVSTLTIQRTQQEDSAVYLCASSLAGGSYEQYFGPGTRLTVT.